The sequence of this TCR beta chain was determined in a study of cytomegalovirus exposure and HLA in healthy donors. Study information: The study placed about 86% of its 398 genotyped donors in the Caucasian-associated ancestry cluster. Study-wide findings and caveats: Researchers left out some V segments, among them TRBV6-2 and TRBV6-3, as indistinguishable. Productive rates of about 87% or about 30% were seen for most TCR beta V segments in an earlier analysis.

The length of the CDR3 is 15 residues. With V trimmed by 1 base and J by 4 bases, 3 bases remained unmatched. Germline V gene sequence: CDR1 LGHNA, CDR2 YSLEER. About this clone itself: No antigen is known for it.

PCR amplification relied on 60 Vbeta primers (plus 13 Jbeta primers). Assay used: immunoSEQ multiplex PCR; TCRdb lists only in-frame clones, some missing. This sample yields around 130,000 clones, of which approximately 82% are seen a single time; approximately 3% belongs to the top ten. The sequencing input was PBMCs. This chain joins TRBV4-3 and TRBJ1-1, with 10 bases identical to TRBD1. The clonotype comes from a boy aged 2-15 years in good health and CMV-seronegative. The CDR3 sequence: CASSQGQGAPTEAFF. The CDR3 bases are TGCGCCAGCAGCCAAGGACAGGGGGCGCCCACTGAAGCTTTCTTT.